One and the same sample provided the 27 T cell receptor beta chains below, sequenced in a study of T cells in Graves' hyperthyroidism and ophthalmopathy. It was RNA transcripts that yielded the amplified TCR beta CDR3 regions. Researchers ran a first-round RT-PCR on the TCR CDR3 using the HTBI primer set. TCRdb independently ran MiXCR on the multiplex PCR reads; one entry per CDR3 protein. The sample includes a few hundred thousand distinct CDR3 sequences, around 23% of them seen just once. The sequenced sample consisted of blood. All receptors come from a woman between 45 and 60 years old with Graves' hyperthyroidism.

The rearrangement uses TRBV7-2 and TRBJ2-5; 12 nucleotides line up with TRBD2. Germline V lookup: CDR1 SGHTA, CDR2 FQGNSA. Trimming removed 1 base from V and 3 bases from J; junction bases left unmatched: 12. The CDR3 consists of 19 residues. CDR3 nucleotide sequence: TGTGCCAGCAGCTTAGTCCCTAGCGGGGGGGCTTTTAAGAAAGAGACCCAGTACTTC. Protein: CASSLVPSGGAFKKETQYF.

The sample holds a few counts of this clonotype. CDR3 bases: TGTGCCAGCAGTGACTTAAATCTCCGAGCCAGATACAATGAGCAGTTCTTC. Translation: CASSDLNLRARYNEQFF. The chain uses TRBV11-2 and TRBJ2-1; D gene uncertain. Trimming removed 6 bases from V and 4 bases from J, with 22 bases in between. The CDR3 covers 17 residues. The germline CDR1 and CDR2 sequences are SGHAT and FQNNGV. Drawing the rest from reference TRBV11-2 and TRBJ2-1, the complete variable domain is EAGVAQSPRYKIIEKRQSVAFWCNPISGHATLYWYQQILGQGPKLLIQFQNNGVVDDSQLPKDRFSAERLKGVDSTLKIQPAKLEDSAVYLCASSDLNLRARYNEQFFGPGTRLTVL.

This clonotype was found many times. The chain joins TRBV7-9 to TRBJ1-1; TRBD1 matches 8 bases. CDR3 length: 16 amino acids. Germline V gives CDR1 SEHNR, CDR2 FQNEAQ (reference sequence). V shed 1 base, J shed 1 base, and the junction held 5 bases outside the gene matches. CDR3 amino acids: CASSLGGTGKNTEAFF. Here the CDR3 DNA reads TGTGCCAGCAGCTTAGGAGGGACAGGCAAGAACACTGAAGCTTTCTTT.

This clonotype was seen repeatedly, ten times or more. The CDR3 region has the DNA TGCAGTGCTCAAACCGGGACTAGCGTAGACAATGAGCAGTTCTTC. Protein product: CSAQTGTSVDNEQFF. This chain links TRBV20-1 with TRBJ2-1; 10 bases fit TRBD2. The CDR3 totals 15 residues. The V segment lost 5 bases and the J segment 5 bases; nucleotides outside the gene matches: 9. CDR1 and CDR2 from the germline V gene are DFQATT and SNEGSKA (reference sequence).

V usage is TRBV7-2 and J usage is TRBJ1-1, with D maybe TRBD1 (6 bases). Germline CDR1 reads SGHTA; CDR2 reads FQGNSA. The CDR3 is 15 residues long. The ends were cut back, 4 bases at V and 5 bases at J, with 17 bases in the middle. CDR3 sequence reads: CASSSSQGKMTEAFF. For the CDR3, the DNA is TGTGCCAGCAGCTCCTCCCAGGGGAAGATGACTGAAGCTTTCTTT.

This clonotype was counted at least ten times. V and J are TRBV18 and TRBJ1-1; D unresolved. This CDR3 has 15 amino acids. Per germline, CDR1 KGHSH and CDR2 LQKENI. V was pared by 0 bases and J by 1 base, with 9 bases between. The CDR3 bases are TGTGCCAGCTCACCACCAATAGGGAGGAACACTGAAGCTTTCTTT. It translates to CASSPPIGRNTEAFF.

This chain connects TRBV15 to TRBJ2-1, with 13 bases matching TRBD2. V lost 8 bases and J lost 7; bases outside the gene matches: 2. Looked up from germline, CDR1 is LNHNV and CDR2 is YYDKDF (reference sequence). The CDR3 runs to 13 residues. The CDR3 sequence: CATGGLAGNEQFF. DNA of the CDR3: TGTGCCACCGGGGGACTAGCGGGAAATGAGCAGTTCTTC.

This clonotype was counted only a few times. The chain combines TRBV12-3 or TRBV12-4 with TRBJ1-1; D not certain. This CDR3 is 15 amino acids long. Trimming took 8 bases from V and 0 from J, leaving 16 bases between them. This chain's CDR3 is CASSPRGGLNTEAFF. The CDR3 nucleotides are TGTGCCAGCTCCCCCCGGGGAGGGCTGAACACTGAAGCTTTCTTT.

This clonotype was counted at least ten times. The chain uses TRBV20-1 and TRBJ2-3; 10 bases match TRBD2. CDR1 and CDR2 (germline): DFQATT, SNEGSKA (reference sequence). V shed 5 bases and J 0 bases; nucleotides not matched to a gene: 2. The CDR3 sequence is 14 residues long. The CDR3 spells CSARTSGSTDTQYF. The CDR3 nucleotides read TGCAGTGCTCGGACTAGCGGTAGCACAGATACGCAGTATTTT.

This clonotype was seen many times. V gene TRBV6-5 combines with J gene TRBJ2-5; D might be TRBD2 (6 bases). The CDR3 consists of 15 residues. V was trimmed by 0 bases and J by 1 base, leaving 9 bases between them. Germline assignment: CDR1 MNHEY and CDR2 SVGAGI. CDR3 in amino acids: CASSYSRGAQETQYF. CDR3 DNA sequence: TGTGCCAGCAGTTACTCGCGGGGAGCCCAAGAGACCCAGTACTTC.

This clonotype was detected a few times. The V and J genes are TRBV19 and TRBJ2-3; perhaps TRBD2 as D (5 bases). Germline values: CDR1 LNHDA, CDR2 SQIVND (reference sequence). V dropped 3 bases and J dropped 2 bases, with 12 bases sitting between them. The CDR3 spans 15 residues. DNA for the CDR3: TGTGCCAGTAGTATTTCACCGGGATTCACAGATACGCAGTATTTT. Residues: CASSISPGFTDTQYF.

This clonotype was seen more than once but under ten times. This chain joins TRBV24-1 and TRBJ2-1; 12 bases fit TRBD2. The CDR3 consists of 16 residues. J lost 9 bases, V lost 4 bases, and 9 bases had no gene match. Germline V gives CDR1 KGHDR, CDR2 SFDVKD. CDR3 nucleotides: TGTGCCACCAGTGACCCTGGACTAGCGGGATTCCCTGAGCAGTTCTTC. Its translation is CATSDPGLAGFPEQFF.

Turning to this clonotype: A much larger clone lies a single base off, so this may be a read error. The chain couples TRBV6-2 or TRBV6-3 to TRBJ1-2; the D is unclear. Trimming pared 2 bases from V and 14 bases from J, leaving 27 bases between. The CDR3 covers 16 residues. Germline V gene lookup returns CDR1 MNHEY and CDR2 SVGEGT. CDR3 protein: CASSYPFLSGTMALTF. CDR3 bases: TGTGCCAGCAGTTACCCATTCCTATCAGGAACTATGGCTTTGACCTTC.

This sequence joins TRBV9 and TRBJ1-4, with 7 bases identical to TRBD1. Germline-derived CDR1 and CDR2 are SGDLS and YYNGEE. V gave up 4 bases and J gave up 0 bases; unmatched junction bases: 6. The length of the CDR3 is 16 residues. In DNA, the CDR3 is TGTGCCAGCAGCCCCAGGGACAGCACAACTAATGAAAAACTGTTTTTT. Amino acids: CASSPRDSTTNEKLFF.

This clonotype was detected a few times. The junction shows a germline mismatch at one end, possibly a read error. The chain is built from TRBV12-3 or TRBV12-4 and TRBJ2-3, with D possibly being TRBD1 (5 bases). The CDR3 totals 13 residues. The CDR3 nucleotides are TGTGCCAGCAGTTTCGGCTTGACAGATACGCGGTATTTT. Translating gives CASSFGLTDTRYF.

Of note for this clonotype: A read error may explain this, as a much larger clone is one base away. The CDR3 here is CAGSNDRTTEAFF. In DNA, the CDR3 is TGTGCCGGCAGTAACGACAGGACCACTGAAGCTTTCTTT. The V call is TRBV5-6, the J call TRBJ1-1, with a tentative D call TRBD1 (6 bases). Germline-derived CDR1 and CDR2 are SGHDT and YYEEEE. CDR3 length: 13 amino acids.

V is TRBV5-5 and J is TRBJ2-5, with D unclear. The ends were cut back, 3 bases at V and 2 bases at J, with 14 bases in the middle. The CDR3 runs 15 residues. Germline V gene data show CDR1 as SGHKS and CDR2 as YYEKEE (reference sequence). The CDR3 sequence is CASSSSWGIQETQYF. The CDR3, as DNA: TGTGCCAGCAGCTCCTCGTGGGGAATTCAAGAGACCCAGTACTTC.

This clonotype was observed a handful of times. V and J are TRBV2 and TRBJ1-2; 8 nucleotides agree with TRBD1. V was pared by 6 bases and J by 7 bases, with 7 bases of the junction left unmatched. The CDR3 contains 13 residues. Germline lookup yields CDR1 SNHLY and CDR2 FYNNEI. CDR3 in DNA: TGTGCCAGCAGAGCCCAGGGGGCGAGTGGCTACACCTTC. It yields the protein CASRAQGASGYTF.

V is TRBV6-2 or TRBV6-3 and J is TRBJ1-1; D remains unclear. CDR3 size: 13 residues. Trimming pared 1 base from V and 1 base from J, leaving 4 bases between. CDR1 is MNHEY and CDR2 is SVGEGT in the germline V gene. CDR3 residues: CASSYFQNTEAFF. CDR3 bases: TGTGCCAGCAGTTACTTTCAGAACACTGAAGCTTTCTTT.

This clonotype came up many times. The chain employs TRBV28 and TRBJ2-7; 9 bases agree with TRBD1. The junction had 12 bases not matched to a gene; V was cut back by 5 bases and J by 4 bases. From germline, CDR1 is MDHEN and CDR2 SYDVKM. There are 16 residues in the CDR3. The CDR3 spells CASSTAGTGKNYEQYF. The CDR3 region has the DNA TGTGCCAGCAGTACCGCCGGGACAGGGAAAAATTACGAGCAGTACTTC.

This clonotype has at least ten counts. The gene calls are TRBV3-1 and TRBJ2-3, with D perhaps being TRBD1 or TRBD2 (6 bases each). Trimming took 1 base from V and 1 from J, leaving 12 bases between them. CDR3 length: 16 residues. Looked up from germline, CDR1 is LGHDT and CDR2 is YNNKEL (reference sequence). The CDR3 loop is CASSQGRGAGTDTQYF. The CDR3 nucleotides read TGTGCCAGCAGCCAAGGAAGGGGGGCGGGCACAGATACGCAGTATTTT.

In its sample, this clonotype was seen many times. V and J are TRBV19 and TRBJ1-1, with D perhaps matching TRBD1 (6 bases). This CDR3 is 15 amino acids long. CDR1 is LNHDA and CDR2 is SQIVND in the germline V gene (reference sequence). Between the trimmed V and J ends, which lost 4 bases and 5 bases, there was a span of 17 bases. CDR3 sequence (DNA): TGTGCCAGTAGTACTCAGGGGTCTGGGAGGACTGAAGCTTTCTTT. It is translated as CASSTQGSGRTEAFF.

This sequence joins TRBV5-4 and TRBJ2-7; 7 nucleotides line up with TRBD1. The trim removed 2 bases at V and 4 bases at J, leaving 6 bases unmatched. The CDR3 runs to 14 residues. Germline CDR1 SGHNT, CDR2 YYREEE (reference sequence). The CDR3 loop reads CASSFDRANYEQYF. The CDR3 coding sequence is TGTGCCAGCAGCTTCGACAGGGCCAATTACGAGCAGTACTTC.

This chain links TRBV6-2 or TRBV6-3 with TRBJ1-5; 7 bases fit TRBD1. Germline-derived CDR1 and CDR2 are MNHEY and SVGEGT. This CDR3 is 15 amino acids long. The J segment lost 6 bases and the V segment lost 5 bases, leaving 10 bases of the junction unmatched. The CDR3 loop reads CASSPPTGYGQPQHF. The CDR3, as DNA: TGTGCCAGCAGTCCCCCGACAGGGTACGGTCAGCCCCAGCATTTT.

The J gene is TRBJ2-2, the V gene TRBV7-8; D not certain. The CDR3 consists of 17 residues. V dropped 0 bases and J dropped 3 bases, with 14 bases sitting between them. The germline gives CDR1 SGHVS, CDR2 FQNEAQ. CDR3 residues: CASSLAARVMDTGELFF. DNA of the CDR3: TGTGCCAGCAGCTTAGCGGCCCGAGTGATGGACACCGGGGAGCTGTTTTTT.

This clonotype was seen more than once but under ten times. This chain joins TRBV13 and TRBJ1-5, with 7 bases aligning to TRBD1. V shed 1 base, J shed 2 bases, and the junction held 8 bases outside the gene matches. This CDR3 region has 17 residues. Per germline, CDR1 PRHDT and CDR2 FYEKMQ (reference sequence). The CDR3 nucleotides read TGTGCCAGCAGCTTAGCGACAGGGTGTCACGGCAATCAGCCCCAGCATTTT. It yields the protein CASSLATGCHGNQPQHF.

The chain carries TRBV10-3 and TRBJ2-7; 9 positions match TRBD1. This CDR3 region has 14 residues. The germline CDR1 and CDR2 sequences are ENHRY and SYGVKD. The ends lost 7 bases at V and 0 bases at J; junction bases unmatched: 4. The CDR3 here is CAINGQGSSYEQYF. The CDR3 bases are TGTGCCATCAACGGACAGGGGAGCTCCTACGAGCAGTACTTC.